The T cell receptor beta chain under discussion was sequenced for a study of blood T cell repertoires in COVID-19. At the level of the study: Sites across the United States, Italy and Spain contributed samples from acute and convalescent COVID-19. T cells, B-cell-depleted T cells, or PBMCs provided the cDNA or gDNA that served as material.

The CDR3 totals 12 residues. Trimming pared 1 base from V and 7 bases from J, leaving 5 bases between. CDR1 is MDHEN and CDR2 is SYDVKM in the germline V gene. Authors' methods: It was from reference gene primer amplification that nucleated cell counts were estimated. Some clones are missing from TCRdb's copy, which holds only in-frame ones; the method was immunoSEQ multiplex PCR. The D gene and trimming were derived from the DNA, and the V and J assignments and clone size from that table. The sample lists about 71,000 clones; about nine tenths were seen once. The chain uses TRBV28 and TRBJ1-5; D remains unclear. The sample was peripheral blood. The TCR originated in a woman under 30 with acute or convalescent COVID-19. The DNA of the CDR3 is TGTGCCAGCAGTTTATCCCAGCAGCCCCAGCATTTT. Amino acid sequence: CASSLSQQPQHF.